These T cell receptor beta chains were read from a single sample in a study of blood T cell repertoires in COVID-19. The assay was immunoSEQ multiplex PCR, and TCRdb's table has in-frame clones only and misses some. The sample lists fewer than 100,000 clones; approximately 86% were seen once. Sequenced input: peripheral blood. These receptors came from a man aged 55 to 70 with acute or convalescent COVID-19. Each CDR3 is given with its conserved first and last residue. D genes are given only for firm matches. Some rows have no size entry. The others give once, few or many, or a class for an expanded clone.

D: -
J: TRBJ2-3
V: TRBV9
size: -
DNA: TGTGCCAGCAGCCCAGGGTTCCCAGATACGCAGTATTTT
CDR3: CASSPGFPDTQYF

D: -
J: TRBJ1-2
V: TRBV7-2
size: few
DNA: TGTGCCAGCACCCTAGGCCACCGTAACTATGGCTACACCTTC
CDR3: CASTLGHRNYGYTF

D: TRBD2
J: TRBJ2-7
V: TRBV2
size: -
DNA: TGTGCCAGCACGAGGACTAGTGGCGAGCAGTACTTC
CDR3: CASTRTSGEQYF

D: -
J: TRBJ2-2
V: TRBV6-5
size: -
DNA: TGTGCCAGCAGGACCACAGGGCTTAAATCCGGGGAGCTGTTTTTT
CDR3: CASRTTGLKSGELFF

D: TRBD1
J: TRBJ1-2
V: TRBV28
size: -
DNA: TGTGCCAGCAGGGGACAGGGGGAAGGCTACTATGGCTACACCTTC
CDR3: CASRGQGEGYYGYTF

D: -
J: TRBJ1-2
V: TRBV9
size: -
DNA: TGTGCCAGCAGCCTCGGGTTAGCTAACTATGGCTACACCTTC
CDR3: CASSLGLANYGYTF

D: TRBD2
J: TRBJ2-7
V: TRBV7-8
size: -
DNA: TGTGCCAGCAGCTTAAGTACGGGGGGGGCCTACGAGCAGTACTTC
CDR3: CASSLSTGGAYEQYF

D: TRBD2
J: TRBJ2-1
V: TRBV5-1
size: -
DNA: TGCGCCAGCAGCTTGGGGACTAGCGGGAGGGCCTTACATGAGCAGTTCTTC
CDR3: CASSLGTSGRALHEQFF

D: TRBD1
J: TRBJ1-1
V: TRBV5-1
size: -
DNA: TGCGCCAGCAGCCAGGGACAGATTAACACTGAAGCTTTCTTT
CDR3: CASSQGQINTEAFF

D: -
J: TRBJ1-3
V: TRBV6-1
size: once
DNA: TGTGCCAGCAGTGAAATCGACAGTGCATCTGGAAACACCATATATTTT
CDR3: CASSEIDSASGNTIYF

D: TRBD1
J: TRBJ2-6
V: TRBV9
size: once
DNA: TGTGCCAGCAGCGCAGGGGGCTCTGGGGCCAACGTCCTGACTTTC
CDR3: CASSAGGSGANVLTF

D: TRBD1
J: TRBJ2-7
V: TRBV7-2
size: -
DNA: TGTGCCAGCAGCCCGGACAGGGTAGGGTACGAGCAGTACTTC
CDR3: CASSPDRVGYEQYF

D: -
J: TRBJ1-1
V: TRBV27
size: -
DNA: TGTGCCAGCAGTTCCGAAGGAGGGGCAGACACTGAAGCTTTCTTT
CDR3: CASSSEGGADTEAFF

D: -
J: TRBJ2-2
V: TRBV10-1
size: few
DNA: TGCGCCAGCAGTCCCCATTCGAACACCGGGGAGCTGTTTTTT
CDR3: CASSPHSNTGELFF

D: TRBD1
J: TRBJ2-1
V: TRBV7-9
size: few
DNA: TGTGCCAGCAGTTCTCAGGGGGCGAGGTCCTACAATGAGCAGTTCTTC
CDR3: CASSSQGARSYNEQFF

D: -
J: TRBJ1-1
V: TRBV4-1
size: -
DNA: TGCGCCAGCAGCCAAGAGACAAGTCTGAACACTGAAGCTTTCTTT
CDR3: CASSQETSLNTEAFF

D: -
J: TRBJ1-2
V: TRBV6-5
size: once
DNA: TGTGCCAGCAGTCGGATTGGAGGGCCCCGTGACGGCTACACCTTC
CDR3: CASSRIGGPRDGYTF

D: TRBD1
J: TRBJ2-3
V: TRBV6-2/TRBV6-3
size: -
DNA: TGTGCCAGCAGTTACTCCGCCGGACAGGGTAGTAGCACAGATACGCAGTATTTT
CDR3: CASSYSAGQGSSTDTQYF

D: -
J: TRBJ1-5
V: TRBV6-2/TRBV6-3
size: -
DNA: TGTGCCAGCAGTCAACAGGGAAGGCAGCCCCAGCATTTT
CDR3: CASSQQGRQPQHF

D: -
J: TRBJ2-7
V: TRBV3-1/TRBV3-2
size: -
DNA: TGTGCCAGCAGCCCAACGGCAGGGGCCACCTACGAGCAGTACTTC
CDR3: CASSPTAGATYEQYF

D: TRBD2
J: TRBJ2-5
V: TRBV15
size: -
DNA: TGTGCCACCAGCAGAGATTGGAGCAGCGGGGCAACCCAGTACTTC
CDR3: CATSRDWSSGATQYF

D: -
J: TRBJ2-6
V: TRBV6-5
size: -
DNA: TGTGCCAGCAGTTACCGAAGTAGCTCTGGGGCCAACGTCCTGACTTTC
CDR3: CASSYRSSSGANVLTF

D: -
J: TRBJ1-1
V: TRBV7-3
size: -
DNA: TGTGCCAGCAGCTCTCGAGACAGGAACACTGAAGCTTTCTTT
CDR3: CASSSRDRNTEAFF

D: TRBD2
J: TRBJ2-1
V: TRBV2
size: -
DNA: TGTGCCAGCACGACGGGGGGCAATGAGCAGTTCTTC
CDR3: CASTTGGNEQFF

D: -
J: TRBJ1-1
V: TRBV7-2
size: -
DNA: TGTGCCAGCAGCTTAGGGTGGGACATTTGGTTCACTGAAGCTTTCTTT
CDR3: CASSLGWDIWFTEAFF

D: TRBD2
J: TRBJ2-1
V: TRBV18
size: -
DNA: TGTGCCAGCTCACCCCTAGCGGGAAACTCCTACAATGAGCAGTTCTTC
CDR3: CASSPLAGNSYNEQFF

D: -
J: TRBJ1-1
V: TRBV19
size: -
DNA: TGTGCCAGTAGTCAGGGCAGGAACACTGAAGCTTTCTTT
CDR3: CASSQGRNTEAFF

D: TRBD1
J: TRBJ1-3
V: TRBV4-1
size: -
DNA: TGCGCCAGCAGCCATAGTCAGGGACAGAGATCTGGAAACACCATATATTTT
CDR3: CASSHSQGQRSGNTIYF

D: TRBD2
J: TRBJ2-3
V: TRBV19
size: few
DNA: TGTGCCAGTATGGCGGGAGATCGGGGCACAGATACGCAGTATTTT
CDR3: CASMAGDRGTDTQYF

D: TRBD1
J: TRBJ2-5
V: TRBV30
size: -
DNA: TGTGCCTGGAGCACAGGGGATCCGGGAGAGACCCAGTACTTC
CDR3: CAWSTGDPGETQYF

D: TRBD1
J: TRBJ1-3
V: TRBV11-2
size: once
DNA: TGTGCCAGCGCGTCGACAGGGGACTCTGGAAACACCATATATTTT
CDR3: CASASTGDSGNTIYF

D: TRBD2
J: TRBJ2-7
V: TRBV2
size: -
DNA: TGTGCCAGCAGCCCCGGACTAGCGGGGAACTATTACGAGCAGTACTTC
CDR3: CASSPGLAGNYYEQYF

D: -
J: TRBJ1-5
V: TRBV4-3
size: -
DNA: TGCGCCAGCAGCCCCCCGGAGGTCGCAAGCAATCAGCCCCAGCATTTT
CDR3: CASSPPEVASNQPQHF

D: -
J: TRBJ2-2
V: TRBV5-6
size: -
DNA: TGTGCCAGCTTCATGGCAGGGGTATTCACCGGGGAGCTGTTTTTT
CDR3: CASFMAGVFTGELFF

D: -
J: TRBJ2-7
V: TRBV5-1
size: -
DNA: TGCGCCAGCAGCTCCCAGGGAGGCGAGCAGTACTTC
CDR3: CASSSQGGEQYF

D: -
J: TRBJ1-5
V: TRBV12-5
size: -
DNA: TGTGCTAGTGGTTTGGTCAAAACACAGGTCCTGCCGGATCAGCCCCAGCATTTT
CDR3: CASGLVKTQVLPDQPQHF